This is a list of T cell receptor beta chains from one sample in a study of blood T cells in healthy people across ages. TCRdb used MiXCR to reprocess the 5' RACE reads, holding one entry per CDR3 protein. The sample lists about 1,800,000 distinct CDR3 sequences; over 25% were seen once. Sequences were obtained from blood. The receptor source for this set is a woman aged 30 to 39 in good health. Each CDR3 is given with its conserved first and last residue. The order of the fields is clone size, V gene, J gene, D gene, CDR3 DNA, CDR3 protein. A D gene is named only where the DNA matches it firmly. Clone sizes are given selectively: once, few, many, or a class where the clone is expanded.

abundance: NA
v_gene: TRBV20-1
j_gene: TRBJ2-3
d_gene: TRBD1
CDR3nt: TGCAGTGCCCCGGGGACAGGGGATGATACGCAGTATTTT
CDR3aa: CSAPGTGDDTQYF

abundance: few
v_gene: TRBV6-2/TRBV6-3
j_gene: TRBJ1-4
d_gene: TRBD1
CDR3nt: TGTGCCAGCAGTTACTCGACTACTACCGGGACAGGGAATCAAGCAACTAATGAAAAACTGTTTTTT
CDR3aa: CASSYSTTTGTGNQATNEKLFF

abundance: few
v_gene: TRBV6-6
j_gene: TRBJ2-5
d_gene: NA
CDR3nt: TGTGCCAGCAGTCAACGGGTCTTCGGGCAGTACTTC
CDR3aa: CASSQRVFGQYF

abundance: many
v_gene: TRBV20-1
j_gene: TRBJ2-5
d_gene: TRBD2
CDR3nt: TGCAGTGCTAGGGGCCTAGCGGGAGTAGAAGAGACCCAGTACTTC
CDR3aa: CSARGLAGVEETQYF

abundance: few
v_gene: TRBV20-1
j_gene: TRBJ2-3
d_gene: TRBD2
CDR3nt: TGCAGTGCTACGGGACTATTGAGCACAGATACGCAGTATTTT
CDR3aa: CSATGLLSTDTQYF

abundance: NA
v_gene: TRBV11-2
j_gene: TRBJ2-1
d_gene: TRBD2
CDR3nt: TGTGCCAGCAGCTCCCGCGTCGGGACTAGCGGGCCCAAAGAAAATGAGCAGTTCTTC
CDR3aa: CASSSRVGTSGPKENEQFF

abundance: many
v_gene: TRBV29-1
j_gene: TRBJ2-1
d_gene: TRBD1
CDR3nt: TGCAGCGTCAGGACAGGCTCCAATGAGCAGTTCTTC
CDR3aa: CSVRTGSNEQFF

abundance: NA
v_gene: TRBV10-3
j_gene: TRBJ2-3
d_gene: TRBD2
CDR3nt: TGTGCCCTCAGAGCGGGGGCCTACACAGATACGCAGTATTTT
CDR3aa: CALRAGAYTDTQYF

abundance: few
v_gene: TRBV20-1
j_gene: TRBJ2-1
d_gene: NA
CDR3nt: TGCAGTGCTAGAGGACAGGTAGACAATGAGCAGTTCTTC
CDR3aa: CSARGQVDNEQFF

abundance: few
v_gene: TRBV6-6
j_gene: TRBJ1-1
d_gene: NA
CDR3nt: TGTGCCAGCACCGAAAGGGGGGTAGTACCTGAAGCTTTCTTT
CDR3aa: CASTERGVVPEAFF

abundance: NA
v_gene: TRBV28
j_gene: TRBJ2-3
d_gene: NA
CDR3nt: TGTGCCAGTAACTCCCCCGGGACCTCCCTTGCCACAGATACGCAGTATTTT
CDR3aa: CASNSPGTSLATDTQYF

abundance: few
v_gene: TRBV20-1
j_gene: TRBJ1-2
d_gene: TRBD1
CDR3nt: TGCAGTGCCCAGGGGTTGGGACAGATAATATATGGCTACACCTTC
CDR3aa: CSAQGLGQIIYGYTF

abundance: NA
v_gene: TRBV6-2/TRBV6-3
j_gene: TRBJ1-2
d_gene: TRBD1
CDR3nt: TGTGCCAGCTTAGGACAGGATGGCTACACCTTC
CDR3aa: CASLGQDGYTF

abundance: few
v_gene: TRBV7-2
j_gene: TRBJ2-2
d_gene: NA
CDR3nt: TGTGCCAGCAGCACTACCACCGGGGAGCTGTTTTTT
CDR3aa: CASSTTTGELFF

abundance: many
v_gene: TRBV6-6
j_gene: TRBJ2-7
d_gene: TRBD2
CDR3nt: TGTGCCAGCAGTTACGAGCGGGGGGCCCTCTCCGAGCAGTACTTC
CDR3aa: CASSYERGALSEQYF

abundance: few
v_gene: TRBV12-3/TRBV12-4
j_gene: TRBJ2-7
d_gene: TRBD1
CDR3nt: TGTGCCAGCAGAAGGGACAGGGACGAGCAGTACTTC
CDR3aa: CASRRDRDEQYF

abundance: NA
v_gene: TRBV12-3/TRBV12-4
j_gene: TRBJ2-3
d_gene: TRBD2
CDR3nt: TGTGCCAGCAGTGCCACCCTACTAGCGGGGGACACAGATACGCAGTATTTT
CDR3aa: CASSATLLAGDTDTQYF

abundance: NA
v_gene: TRBV3-1
j_gene: TRBJ2-7
d_gene: NA
CDR3nt: TGTGCCAGCAGCCATAACGGGATTCCCCCCTACGAGCAGTACTTC
CDR3aa: CASSHNGIPPYEQYF

abundance: NA
v_gene: TRBV6-2/TRBV6-3
j_gene: TRBJ1-5
d_gene: NA
CDR3nt: TGTACCAGCAGTTACTGGCCGGATAGCAATCAGCCCCAGCATTTT
CDR3aa: CTSSYWPDSNQPQHF

abundance: NA
v_gene: TRBV9
j_gene: TRBJ2-1
d_gene: NA
CDR3nt: TGTGCCAGCAGCGTAGAAGGGAGACGGGCCTACAATGAGCAGTTCTTC
CDR3aa: CASSVEGRRAYNEQFF

abundance: NA
v_gene: TRBV30
j_gene: TRBJ1-2
d_gene: TRBD1
CDR3nt: TGTGCCTACATAACAGGGGGCGGTTATGGCTACACCTTC
CDR3aa: CAYITGGGYGYTF

abundance: few
v_gene: TRBV29-1
j_gene: TRBJ2-3
d_gene: TRBD1
CDR3nt: TGCAGCGTTGACCCGGGACAGGTGGCAGATACGCAGTATTTT
CDR3aa: CSVDPGQVADTQYF

abundance: NA
v_gene: TRBV29-1
j_gene: TRBJ2-7
d_gene: NA
CDR3nt: TGCAGCGCCACACGGGGCACCTACGAGCAGTACTTC
CDR3aa: CSATRGTYEQYF

abundance: few
v_gene: TRBV27
j_gene: TRBJ1-5
d_gene: NA
CDR3nt: TGTGCCAGCAGTTCCGTCGGGTGGCCCCAGCATTTT
CDR3aa: CASSSVGWPQHF

abundance: NA
v_gene: TRBV24-1
j_gene: TRBJ2-3
d_gene: NA
CDR3nt: TGTGCCACCAGTTTGGGTAGGGGTCCAGATACGCAGTATTTT
CDR3aa: CATSLGRGPDTQYF

abundance: NA
v_gene: TRBV6-1
j_gene: TRBJ1-2
d_gene: NA
CDR3nt: TGTGCCAGCAGTGTGGCCGACGGCTCTAACTATAGCTACACCTTC
CDR3aa: CASSVADGSNYSYTF

abundance: many
v_gene: TRBV4-2
j_gene: TRBJ2-1
d_gene: NA
CDR3nt: TGTGCCAGCAGCCAAGCCGGCGGGACCTACAATGAGCAGTTCTTC
CDR3aa: CASSQAGGTYNEQFF

abundance: NA
v_gene: TRBV29-1
j_gene: TRBJ2-1
d_gene: NA
CDR3nt: TGCAGCGTAGCCGCCGGGGGCTTTGGCCAGCTCGCCAATGAGCAGTTCTTC
CDR3aa: CSVAAGGFGQLANEQFF

abundance: many
v_gene: TRBV7-2
j_gene: TRBJ2-1
d_gene: NA
CDR3nt: TGTGCCAGCAGTTCTCGGGGGAGGAATGAGCAGTTCTTC
CDR3aa: CASSSRGRNEQFF

abundance: NA
v_gene: TRBV29-1
j_gene: TRBJ1-1
d_gene: NA
CDR3nt: TGCAGCGTTGAAGTCGATAGAGCTGTAGCTTTCTTT
CDR3aa: CSVEVDRAVAFF

abundance: few
v_gene: TRBV28
j_gene: TRBJ2-1
d_gene: NA
CDR3nt: TGTGCCAGCAGCGATCCCGGTCGGGATGAGCAGTTCTTC
CDR3aa: CASSDPGRDEQFF

abundance: few
v_gene: TRBV20-1
j_gene: TRBJ2-1
d_gene: TRBD2
CDR3nt: TGCAGTGCTAGACTGCGGACTAGCGGGAACAATGAGCAGTTCTTC
CDR3aa: CSARLRTSGNNEQFF

abundance: few
v_gene: TRBV29-1
j_gene: TRBJ2-1
d_gene: TRBD2
CDR3nt: TGCAGCACCTTAGCGGGAGGCTCCTACAATGAGCAGTTCTTC
CDR3aa: CSTLAGGSYNEQFF

abundance: NA
v_gene: TRBV7-9
j_gene: TRBJ1-2
d_gene: NA
CDR3nt: TGTGCCAGCAGTTCCCCCCCCCGGGAGGGCTACACCTTC
CDR3aa: CASSSPPREGYTF

abundance: NA
v_gene: TRBV6-5
j_gene: TRBJ1-2
d_gene: NA
CDR3nt: TGTGCCAGCAGTTACTCAGGGGTTGATGGCTACACCTTC
CDR3aa: CASSYSGVDGYTF

abundance: NA
v_gene: TRBV7-2
j_gene: TRBJ2-1
d_gene: TRBD2
CDR3nt: TGTGCCAGCAGCTTAGGTTTTGGGGGGGCCTACAATGAGCAGTTCTTC
CDR3aa: CASSLGFGGAYNEQFF

abundance: few
v_gene: TRBV5-1
j_gene: TRBJ2-2
d_gene: NA
CDR3nt: TGCGCCAGCTCCAAAAGGGAGGACTACACCGGGGAGCTGTTTTTT
CDR3aa: CASSKREDYTGELFF

abundance: many
v_gene: TRBV5-6
j_gene: TRBJ2-7
d_gene: NA
CDR3nt: TGTGCCAGCAGCTCGGCCATACAGGGCTACGAGCAGTACTTC
CDR3aa: CASSSAIQGYEQYF

abundance: few
v_gene: TRBV6-2/TRBV6-3
j_gene: TRBJ2-7
d_gene: NA
CDR3nt: TGTGCCAGCAGTCAGACGGTGGGCGCCGGGCCTCCCTACGAGCAGTACTTC
CDR3aa: CASSQTVGAGPPYEQYF

abundance: few
v_gene: TRBV9
j_gene: TRBJ2-6
d_gene: NA
CDR3nt: TGTGCCAGCAGCGTAGATGGGGCTGGGGCCAACGTCCTGACTTTC
CDR3aa: CASSVDGAGANVLTF

abundance: NA
v_gene: TRBV5-1
j_gene: TRBJ2-7
d_gene: TRBD2
CDR3nt: TGTGCCAGCAGACCCAGCCCCGAGCGGGGCTACGAGCAGTACTTC
CDR3aa: CASRPSPERGYEQYF

abundance: few
v_gene: TRBV4-1
j_gene: TRBJ1-6
d_gene: NA
CDR3nt: TGCGCCAGCAGCCCCCAGGCTGCCGTTGGCAATTCACCCCTCCACTTT
CDR3aa: CASSPQAAVGNSPLHF

abundance: few
v_gene: TRBV12-3/TRBV12-4
j_gene: TRBJ1-1
d_gene: NA
CDR3nt: TGTGCCAGCAGCCCGGGGCCGGGGAGGGGGAGAACTGAAGCTTTCTTT
CDR3aa: CASSPGPGRGRTEAFF

abundance: NA
v_gene: TRBV6-6
j_gene: TRBJ1-1
d_gene: NA
CDR3nt: TGTGCCACCACTGGGTGGGGGGCGGTTTTTATGAACACTGAAGCTTTCTTT
CDR3aa: CATTGWGAVFMNTEAFF

abundance: few
v_gene: TRBV2
j_gene: TRBJ2-3
d_gene: NA
CDR3nt: TGTGCCAGCAGGACCCTAGCGGATACGCAGTATTTT
CDR3aa: CASRTLADTQYF

abundance: few
v_gene: TRBV3-1
j_gene: TRBJ2-1
d_gene: NA
CDR3nt: TGTGCCAGCAGCCTTATGGAGATCAATGAGCAGTTCTTC
CDR3aa: CASSLMEINEQFF

abundance: few
v_gene: TRBV20-1
j_gene: TRBJ1-4
d_gene: NA
CDR3nt: TGCAGTGCTAGAGTGGAAGGGGATAGGGGGGAAAAACTGTTTTTT
CDR3aa: CSARVEGDRGEKLFF

abundance: few
v_gene: TRBV12-3/TRBV12-4
j_gene: TRBJ1-2
d_gene: NA
CDR3nt: TGTGCCAGCAGTTTAGCGCTCAGGGCTGGCTACACCTTC
CDR3aa: CASSLALRAGYTF